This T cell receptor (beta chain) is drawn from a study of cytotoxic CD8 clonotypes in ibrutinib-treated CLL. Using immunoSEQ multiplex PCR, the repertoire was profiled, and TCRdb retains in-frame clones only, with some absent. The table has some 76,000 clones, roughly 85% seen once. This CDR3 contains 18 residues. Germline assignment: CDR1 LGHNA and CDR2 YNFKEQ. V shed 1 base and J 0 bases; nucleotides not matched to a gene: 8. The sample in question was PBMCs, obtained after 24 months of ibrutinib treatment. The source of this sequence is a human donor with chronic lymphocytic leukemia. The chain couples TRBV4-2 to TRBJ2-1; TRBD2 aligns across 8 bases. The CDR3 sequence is CASSQAAGTRGSYNEQFF. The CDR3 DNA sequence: TGTGCCAGCAGCCAAGCCGCCGGGACTAGAGGCTCCTACAATGAGCAGTTCTTC.